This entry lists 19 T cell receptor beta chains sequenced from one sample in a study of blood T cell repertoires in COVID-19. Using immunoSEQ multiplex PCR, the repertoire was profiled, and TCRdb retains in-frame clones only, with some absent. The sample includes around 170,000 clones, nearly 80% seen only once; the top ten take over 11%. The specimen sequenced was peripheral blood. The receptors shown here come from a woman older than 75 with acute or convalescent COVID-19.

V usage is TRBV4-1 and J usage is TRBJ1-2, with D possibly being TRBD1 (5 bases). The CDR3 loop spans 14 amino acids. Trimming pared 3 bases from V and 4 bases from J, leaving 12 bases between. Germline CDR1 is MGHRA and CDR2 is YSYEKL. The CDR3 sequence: CASSQGGGSYGYTF. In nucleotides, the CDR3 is TGCGCCAGCAGCCAGGGGGGGGGTTCCTATGGCTACACCTTC.

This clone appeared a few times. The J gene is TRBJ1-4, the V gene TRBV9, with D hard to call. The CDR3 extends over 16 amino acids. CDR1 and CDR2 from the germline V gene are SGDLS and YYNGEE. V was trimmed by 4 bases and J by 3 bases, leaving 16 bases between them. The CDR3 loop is CASSPGNAASNEKLFF. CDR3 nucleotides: TGTGCCAGCAGCCCAGGAAACGCCGCGTCTAATGAAAAACTGTTTTTT.

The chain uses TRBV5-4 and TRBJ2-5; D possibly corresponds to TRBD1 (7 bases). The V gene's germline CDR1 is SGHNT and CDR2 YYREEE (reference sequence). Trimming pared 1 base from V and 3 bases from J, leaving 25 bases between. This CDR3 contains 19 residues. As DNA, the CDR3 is TGTGCCAGCAGCTTGAATCGAGGGGGCGGGGTACTGGCCGAAGAGACCCAGTACTTC. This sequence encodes CASSLNRGGGVLAEETQYF.

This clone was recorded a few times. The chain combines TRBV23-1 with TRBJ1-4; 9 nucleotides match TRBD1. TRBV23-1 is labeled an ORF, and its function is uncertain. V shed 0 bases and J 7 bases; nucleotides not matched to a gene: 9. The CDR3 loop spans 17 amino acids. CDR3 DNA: TGCGCCAGCAGTCAATCCCTAGGACAGGGGAGAGGTGAAAAACTGTTTTTT. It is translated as CASSQSLGQGRGEKLFF.

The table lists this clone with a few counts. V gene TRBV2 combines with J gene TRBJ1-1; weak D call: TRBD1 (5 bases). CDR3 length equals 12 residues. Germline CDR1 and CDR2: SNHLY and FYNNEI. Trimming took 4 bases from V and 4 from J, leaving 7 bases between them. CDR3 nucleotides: TGTGCCAGCAGTGCCGGGGGCACTGAAGCTTTCTTT. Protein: CASSAGGTEAFF.

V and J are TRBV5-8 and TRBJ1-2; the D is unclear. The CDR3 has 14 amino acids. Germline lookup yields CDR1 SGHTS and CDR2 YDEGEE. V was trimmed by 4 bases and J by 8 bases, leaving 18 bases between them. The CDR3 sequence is CASSPSRGTWGYTF. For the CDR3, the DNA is TGTGCCAGCAGCCCAAGTCGGGGAACGTGGGGCTACACCTTC.

The CDR3 is CASSRGGQPPGYTF. DNA for the CDR3: TGTGCCAGCAGCCGAGGGGGACAGCCACCTGGCTACACCTTC. The V and J genes are TRBV13 and TRBJ1-2; 7 bases match TRBD1. The trim removed 5 bases at V and 7 bases at J, leaving 10 bases unmatched. The CDR3 has 14 amino acids. Germline assignment: CDR1 PRHDT and CDR2 FYEKMQ (reference sequence).

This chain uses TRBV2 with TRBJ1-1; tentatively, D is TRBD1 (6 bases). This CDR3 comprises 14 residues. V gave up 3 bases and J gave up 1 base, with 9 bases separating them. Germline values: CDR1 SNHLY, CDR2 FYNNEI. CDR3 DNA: TGTGCCAGCAGTGAGGGGGCCGGGAACACTGAAGCTTTCTTT. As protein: CASSEGAGNTEAFF.

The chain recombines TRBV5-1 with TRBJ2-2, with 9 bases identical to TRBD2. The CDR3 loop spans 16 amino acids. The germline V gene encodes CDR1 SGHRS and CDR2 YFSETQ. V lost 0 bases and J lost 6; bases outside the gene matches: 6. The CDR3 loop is CASSLAVLAGSGELFF. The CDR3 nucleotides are TGCGCCAGCAGCTTGGCCGTTCTAGCGGGGTCCGGGGAGCTGTTTTTT.

DNA for the CDR3: TGTGCCTGGAGGAGGGGGCTGGGCTATGGCTACACCTTC. Translated: CAWRRGLGYGYTF. This chain joins TRBV30 and TRBJ1-2; TRBD1 aligns across 7 bases. The J segment lost 4 bases and the V segment lost 3 bases, leaving 5 bases of the junction unmatched. The germline CDR1 and CDR2 sequences are GTSNPN and SVGIG (reference sequence). The CDR3 spans 13 residues. Using reference TRBV30 and TRBJ1-2 for the parts outside the CDR3, the full variable domain is SQTIHQWPATLVQPVGSPLSLECTVEGTSNPNLYWYRQAAGRGLQLLFYSVGIGQISSEVPQNLSASRPQDRQFILSSKKLLLSDSGFYLCAWRRGLGYGYTFGSGTRLTVV.

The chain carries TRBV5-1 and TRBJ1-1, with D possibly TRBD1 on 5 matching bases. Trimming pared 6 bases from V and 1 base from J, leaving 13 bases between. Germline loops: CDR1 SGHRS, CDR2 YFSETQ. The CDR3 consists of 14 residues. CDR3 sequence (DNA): TGCGCCAGCACCGTCGCGGGGGGGAACACTGAAGCTTTCTTT. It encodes CASTVAGGNTEAFF.

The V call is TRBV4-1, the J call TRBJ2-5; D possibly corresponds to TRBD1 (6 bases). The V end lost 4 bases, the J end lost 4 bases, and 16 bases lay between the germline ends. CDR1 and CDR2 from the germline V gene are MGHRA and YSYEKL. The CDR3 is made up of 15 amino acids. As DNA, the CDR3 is TGCGCCAGCAGCCGAGGAACAGGGCTTGGAGAGACCCAGTACTTC. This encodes CASSRGTGLGETQYF.

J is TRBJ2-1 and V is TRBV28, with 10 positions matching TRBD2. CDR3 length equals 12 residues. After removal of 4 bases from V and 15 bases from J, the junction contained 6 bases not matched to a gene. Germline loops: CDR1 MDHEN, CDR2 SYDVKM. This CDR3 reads CASSSLAGEWFF. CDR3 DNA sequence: TGTGCCAGCAGTTCCCTAGCGGGAGAATGGTTCTTC.

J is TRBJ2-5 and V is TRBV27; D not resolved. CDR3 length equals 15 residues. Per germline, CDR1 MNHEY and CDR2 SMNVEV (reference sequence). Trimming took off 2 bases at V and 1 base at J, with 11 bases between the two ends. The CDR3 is CASSLAVGSQETQYF. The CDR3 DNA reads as TGTGCCAGCAGTTTAGCCGTCGGTAGCCAAGAGACCCAGTACTTC.

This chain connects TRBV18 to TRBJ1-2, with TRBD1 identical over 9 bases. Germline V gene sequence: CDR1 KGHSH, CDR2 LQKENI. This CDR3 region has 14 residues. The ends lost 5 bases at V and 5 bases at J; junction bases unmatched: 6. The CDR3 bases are TGTGCCAGCTCAACGGGACAGGGCGGGTATGGCTACACCTTC. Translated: CASSTGQGGYGYTF.

CDR3 sequence reads: CASSYGGANTEAFF. The CDR3 nucleotides are TGTGCCAGCAGTTACGGGGGGGCGAACACTGAAGCTTTCTTT. This chain links TRBV6-5 with TRBJ1-1; TRBD1 might be the D (6 bases). CDR1 is MNHEY, CDR2 SVGAGI, per germline. Trimming cost V 2 bases and J 1 base, with 8 bases left between them. The CDR3 spans 14 residues.

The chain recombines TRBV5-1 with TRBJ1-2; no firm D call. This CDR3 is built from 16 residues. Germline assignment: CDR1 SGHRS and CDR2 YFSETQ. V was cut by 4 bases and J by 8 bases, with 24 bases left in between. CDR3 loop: CASSPRGRQNNGGYTF. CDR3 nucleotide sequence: TGCGCCAGCAGCCCCCGCGGGAGACAAAACAATGGGGGCTACACCTTC.

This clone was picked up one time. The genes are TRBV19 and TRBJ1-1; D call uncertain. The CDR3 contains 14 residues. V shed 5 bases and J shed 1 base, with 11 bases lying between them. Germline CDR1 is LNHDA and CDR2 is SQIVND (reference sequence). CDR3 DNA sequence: TGTGCCAGTAGTCATCGGGGAGGGAACACTGAAGCTTTCTTT. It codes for CASSHRGGNTEAFF.

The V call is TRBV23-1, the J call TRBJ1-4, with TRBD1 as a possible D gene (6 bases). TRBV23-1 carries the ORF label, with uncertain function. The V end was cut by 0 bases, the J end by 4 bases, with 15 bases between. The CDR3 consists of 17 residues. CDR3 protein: CASSQSGQGQVNEKLFF. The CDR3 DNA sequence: TGCGCCAGCAGTCAATCTGGGCAGGGGCAAGTTAATGAAAAACTGTTTTTT.